These T cell receptor beta chains were read from a single sample in a study of blood T cells in healthy people across ages. TCRdb re-called the 5' RACE reads through MiXCR, storing one row per CDR3 protein. The table includes about 750,000 distinct CDR3 sequences, roughly 50% detected once. Source material: blood. The source is an older man in good health. Each CDR3 is given with its conserved first and last residue. A D gene is named only where the DNA matches it firmly. Some rows have no size entry. The others give once, few or many, or a class for an expanded clone.

J | V | size | D | DNA | CDR3
TRBJ2-7 | TRBV27 | few | NA | TGTGCCAGCAGTTTGCGCTCAGGACTCTTGCGGGAGCAGTACTTC | CASSLRSGLLREQYF
TRBJ2-5 | TRBV15 | NA | TRBD2 | TGTGCCACCAGCAGTCTAGAAGCGGGAGGTTGGGAGACCCAGTACTTC | CATSSLEAGGWETQYF
TRBJ2-7 | TRBV6-1 | NA | TRBD2 | TGTGCCAGCTTCGACCGGAGCGGGGCAACCTACGAGCAGTACTTC | CASFDRSGATYEQYF
TRBJ1-4 | TRBV24-1 | once | TRBD1 | TGTGCCACCAGTGATTCCCGCACAGGGGTTTTTGGAAAACTGTTTTTT | CATSDSRTGVFGKLFF
TRBJ2-3 | TRBV6-2/TRBV6-3 | once | NA | TGTGCCAGCAGCCAGAACCGAAATACGCAGTATTTT | CASSQNRNTQYF
TRBJ1-2 | TRBV27 | few | NA | TGTGCCAGCAGTGCCGCCCCCTGGGGGCTCGGTGGCTACACCTTC | CASSAAPWGLGGYTF
TRBJ2-1 | TRBV7-9 | NA | NA | TGTGCCAGCAGCCGTGGAAAGCGTGAGCAGTTCTTC | CASSRGKREQFF
TRBJ2-6 | TRBV6-1 | NA | NA | TGTGCCAGCAGCTCGGCGGGGAGGCGAATACTCTCTGGGGCCAACGTCCTGACTTTC | CASSSAGRRILSGANVLTF
TRBJ2-7 | TRBV7-8 | few | TRBD1 | TGTGCCAGCAGCTTAGGGGGACAGGGGGCAGGGGAGCAGTACTTC | CASSLGGQGAGEQYF
TRBJ1-5 | TRBV5-1 | once | NA | TGCGCCAGCAGCTTGGGGAGGGAGAATCAGCCCCAGCATTTT | CASSLGRENQPQHF
TRBJ2-6 | TRBV27 | NA | TRBD1 | TGTGCCAGCAGTTTAGCCGGGACAGGGACAGGGGCCAACGTCCTGACTTTC | CASSLAGTGTGANVLTF
TRBJ2-7 | TRBV20-1 | NA | NA | TGCAGTGCTAGATCCACTTTTGGGACCACGGTCTGGGAGCAGTACTTC | CSARSTFGTTVWEQYF
TRBJ2-7 | TRBV7-3 | NA | TRBD1 | TGTGCCAGCAGCTCACAGCTTCCTGGGACAGGAGGCTACGAGCAGTACTTC | CASSSQLPGTGGYEQYF
TRBJ2-3 | TRBV7-2 | few | TRBD2 | TGTGCCAGCAGCAGGACTAGCGGGAGGGTACACAGATACGCGTATTTT | CASSRTSGRVHRYAYF
TRBJ2-5 | TRBV5-5 | NA | NA | TGTGCCAGCAGCTTCGCGGACCCCCCAGAGACCCAGTACTTC | CASSFADPPETQYF
TRBJ1-2 | TRBV7-2 | NA | TRBD1 | TGTGCCAGCAGCGCGGACAGGATCTATGGCTACACCTTC | CASSADRIYGYTF
TRBJ1-4 | TRBV18 | NA | NA | TGTGCCAGCTCACCCCGTCTCGCAACTAATGGAAAACTGTTTTTT | CASSPRLATNGKLFF
TRBJ2-5 | TRBV7-9 | NA | NA | TGTGCCAGCAGCGCCTCCTTTGGGGTGGAGGAGACCCAGTACTTC | CASSASFGVEETQYF
TRBJ2-7 | TRBV5-1 | NA | NA | TGCGCCAGCAGCTTGACCGAGGGGTCTTTCTACGAGCAGTACTTC | CASSLTEGSFYEQYF
TRBJ2-7 | TRBV7-6 | NA | TRBD1 | TGTGCCAGCAGCGAGGGACAGGACAACTACGAGCAGTACTTC | CASSEGQDNYEQYF
TRBJ1-2 | TRBV7-8 | NA | NA | TGTGCCAGCAGCTCAAACCCCTCAACAGAGTTGTATGGCTACACCTTC | CASSSNPSTELYGYTF
TRBJ2-7 | TRBV28 | NA | TRBD2 | TGTGCCAGCGTTCCTGGGACAGGGCTAGCGGGAGGCCTGGGGAACGAGCAGTACTTC | CASVPGTGLAGGLGNEQYF
TRBJ2-3 | TRBV5-1 | few | TRBD2 | TGCGCCAGCGCCGACCGTCGACTAGCGGGAGGGCACACAGATACGCAGTATTTT | CASADRRLAGGHTDTQYF